These 22 T cell receptor beta chains share one sample of origin, sequenced in a study of blood T cell repertoires in COVID-19. Only in-frame clones appear in the TCRdb table, and some are missing; sequencing was by immunoSEQ multiplex PCR. In the table there are roughly 100,000 clones, about 80% of which are singletons. The specimen was peripheral blood. Receptors originate from a woman aged 80 or older with active or convalescent COVID-19.

The chain couples TRBV6-4 to TRBJ2-7; D possibly corresponds to TRBD1 (5 bases). The CDR3 runs to 16 residues. CDR1 and CDR2 from the germline V gene are MRHNA and SNTAGT. The V end lost 0 bases, the J end lost 0 bases, and 12 bases lay between the germline ends. CDR3 sequence (DNA): TGTGCCAGCAGTGACTCACTTAGGGGAACCTCCTACGAGCAGTACTTC. It translates to CASSDSLRGTSYEQYF.

The table lists this clone with a few counts. CDR3 coding DNA: TGTGCCAGCAGCTTAGCTAGCGGGGGGTCCACAGATACGCAGTATTTT. Translation: CASSLASGGSTDTQYF. The chain combines TRBV11-2 with TRBJ2-3; 11 bases align to TRBD2. The length of the CDR3 is 16 residues. The V and J ends lost 1 base and 2 bases, in that order; junction bases with no gene match: 2. Germline CDR1 SGHAT, CDR2 FQNNGV. The full variable domain, rest sourced from reference TRBV11-2 and TRBJ2-3, is EAGVAQSPRYKIIEKRQSVAFWCNPISGHATLYWYQQILGQGPKLLIQFQNNGVVDDSQLPKDRFSAERLKGVDSTLKIQPAKLEDSAVYLCASSLASGGSTDTQYFGPGTRLTVL.

The V and J genes are TRBV20-1 and TRBJ1-1; weak D call: TRBD1 (6 bases). V was trimmed by 3 bases and J by 4 bases, leaving 12 bases between them. The CDR3 loop spans 13 amino acids. Germline V gives CDR1 DFQATT, CDR2 SNEGSKA (reference sequence). In DNA form, the CDR3 reads TGCAGTGCTAGTCAGCGAGGGGGCACTGAAGCTTTCTTT. This gives the protein CSASQRGGTEAFF.

This clone was observed a handful of times. This sequence joins TRBV7-2 and TRBJ1-4; no clear D. Germline V lookup: CDR1 SGHTA, CDR2 FQGNSA. The length of the CDR3 is 13 residues. V was pared by 1 base and J by 3 bases, with 3 bases between. CDR3 residues: CASSLEPNEKLFF. The DNA for the CDR3 is TGTGCCAGCAGCTTAGAGCCTAATGAAAAACTGTTTTTT. The complete variable domain, with remaining parts taken from reference TRBV7-2 and TRBJ1-4, reads GAGVSQSPSNKVTEKGKDVELRCDPISGHTALYWYRQSLGQGLEFLIYFQGNSAPDKSGLPSDRFSAERTGGSVSTLTIQRTQQEDSAVYLCASSLEPNEKLFFGSGTQLSVL.

The J gene is TRBJ2-1, the V gene TRBV19, with TRBD1 matching over 9 bases. Germline V gene lookup returns CDR1 LNHDA and CDR2 SQIVND (reference sequence). The CDR3 is made up of 14 amino acids. The ends lost 5 bases at V and 10 bases at J; junction bases unmatched: 9. The DNA of the CDR3 is TGTGCCAGTAGTTACCGGGACAGGGTCAACGAGCAGTTCTTC. This gives the protein CASSYRDRVNEQFF. The full variable domain, its missing parts supplied by reference TRBV19 and TRBJ2-1, is DGGITQSPKYLFRKEGQNVTLSCEQNLNHDAMYWYRQDPGQGLRLIYYSQIVNDFQKGDIAEGYSVSREKKESFPLTVTSAQKNPTAFYLCASSYRDRVNEQFFGPGTRLTVL.

The chain is built from TRBV5-1 and TRBJ2-7; 7 bases agree with TRBD1. The CDR3 sequence is 13 residues long. The V gene end was trimmed by 4 bases and the J gene end by 6 bases; junction bases not matched to a gene: 7. Germline V lookup: CDR1 SGHRS, CDR2 YFSETQ. The CDR3, as DNA: TGCGCCAGCAGCCCAAACGACAGGGCCGAGCAGTACTTC. It yields the protein CASSPNDRAEQYF.

The chain joins TRBV5-1 to TRBJ1-6; possible D gene TRBD1, 6 bases. V lost 0 bases and J lost 5, with 6 bases in between. The CDR3 is 14 amino acids. Germline-derived CDR1 and CDR2 are SGHRS and YFSETQ. CDR3 protein: CASSLEGDNSPLHF. CDR3 nucleotide sequence: TGCGCCAGCAGCTTGGAGGGGGATAATTCACCCCTCCACTTT. Full variable domain (rest looked up from reference TRBV5-1 and TRBJ1-6): KAGVTQTPRYLIKTRGQQVTLSCSPISGHRSVSWYQQTPGQGLQFLFEYFSETQRNKGNFPGRFSGRQFSNSRSEMNVSTLELGDSALYLCASSLEGDNSPLHFGNGTRLTVT.

The J gene is TRBJ2-3, the V gene TRBV7-2; 7 bases match TRBD2. Germline CDR1 and CDR2: SGHTA and FQGNSA. The CDR3 is 15 amino acids. V lost 3 bases to trimming and J lost 4 bases; unmatched junction nucleotides: 7. The CDR3 sequence: CASSFPWEGPDTQYF. CDR3 nucleotides: TGTGCCAGCAGCTTTCCGTGGGAGGGCCCAGATACGCAGTATTTT.

The chain employs TRBV4-1 and TRBJ2-5, with TRBD2 identical over 14 bases. The CDR3 loop spans 15 amino acids. Germline CDR1 reads MGHRA; CDR2 reads YSYEKL. The V and J ends lost 3 bases and 4 bases, in that order; junction bases with no gene match: 1. The CDR3 bases are TGCGCCAGCAGCCATGGACTAGCGGGGGGAGAGACCCAGTACTTC. Translation gives CASSHGLAGGETQYF.

The DNA for the CDR3 is TGCGCCAGCAGCTCCCAAGGACTAGCCGGAGAGACCCAGTACTTC. This codes for CASSSQGLAGETQYF. The rearrangement links TRBV5-1 to TRBJ2-5; 8 bases agree with TRBD2. V was pared by 3 bases and J by 4 bases, with 8 bases of the junction left unmatched. CDR3 length equals 15 residues. Germline lookup yields CDR1 SGHRS and CDR2 YFSETQ.

This chain links TRBV30 with TRBJ1-6, with D possibly TRBD1 on 6 matching bases. The CDR3 extends over 22 amino acids. Germline-derived CDR1 and CDR2 are GTSNPN and SVGIG (reference sequence). Trimming pared 7 bases from V and 7 bases from J, leaving 41 bases between. The CDR3 reads CASLNLSPGPYSRGPINSPLHF. The CDR3 DNA reads TGTGCCTCCCTAAATCTTTCCCCGGGCCCTTACTCCAGGGGCCCCATAAATTCACCCCTCCACTTT.

The gene calls are TRBV5-1 and TRBJ2-1, with TRBD1 matching over 8 bases. CDR3 length equals 15 residues. Germline V gives CDR1 SGHRS, CDR2 YFSETQ. V was pared by 7 bases and J by 1 base, with 7 bases of the junction left unmatched. CDR3 sequence reads: CASGVQGASYNEQFF. CDR3 coding DNA: TGCGCCAGCGGTGTGCAGGGGGCGTCCTACAATGAGCAGTTCTTC.

This clone was found once. The chain employs TRBV24-1 and TRBJ2-2, with D possibly matching TRBD1 (6 bases). Trimming shortened V by 2 bases and J by 5 bases, and 14 bases separated the two germline ends. The CDR3 covers 16 residues. Germline V gene sequence: CDR1 KGHDR, CDR2 SFDVKD. CDR3 residues: CATSDYGGFQTGELFF. CDR3 bases: TGTGCCACCAGTGATTATGGGGGCTTTCAGACCGGGGAGCTGTTTTTT.

In nucleotides, the CDR3 is TGTGCCAGCAGGCCCCCAGGGGAGAGATACACCTTC. Translation gives CASRPPGERYTF. The V and J genes are TRBV28 and TRBJ1-2; D perhaps matches TRBD1 (6 bases). The CDR3 runs to 12 residues. Looked up from germline, CDR1 is MDHEN and CDR2 is SYDVKM. V dropped 6 bases and J dropped 11 bases, with 16 bases sitting between them.

This clone was seen just once. J is TRBJ1-2 and V is TRBV29-1; no definite D call. Trimming removed 3 bases at V and 7 bases at J, with 12 bases between. The CDR3 is 12 residues long. Germline V gene lookup returns CDR1 SQVTM and CDR2 ANQGSEA. CDR3 DNA sequence: TGCAGCGTTGATTCGGCAGGTCTTGGCTACACCTTC. Protein product: CSVDSAGLGYTF.

CDR3 amino acids: CASSPVHENTEAFF. DNA of the CDR3: TGTGCCAGCTCACCAGTACACGAGAACACTGAAGCTTTCTTT. V gene TRBV18 combines with J gene TRBJ1-1; D call uncertain. Trimming shortened V by 2 bases and J by 1 base, and 8 bases separated the two germline ends. The germline V gene encodes CDR1 KGHSH and CDR2 LQKENI. CDR3 size: 14 residues.

This clone was observed a single time. The J gene is TRBJ2-7, the V gene TRBV29-1; 9 bases align to TRBD1. Germline CDR1 reads SQVTM; CDR2 reads ANQGSEA. There are 15 residues in the CDR3. Losses at the gene ends were 0 bases for V and 0 bases for J; bases not matched to a gene: 3. DNA for the CDR3: TGCAGCGTTGAAGATGCGACAGGGGGCTCCTACGAGCAGTACTTC. This sequence encodes CSVEDATGGSYEQYF.

This clone was detected a few times. The rearrangement links TRBV7-6 to TRBJ2-2; 10 nucleotides match TRBD1. CDR3 size: 17 residues. CDR1 and CDR2 (germline): SGHVS, FNYEAQ. Trimming removed 1 base from V and 4 bases from J; junction bases left unmatched: 6. The CDR3 is CASSLDDRGLGTGELFF. CDR3 DNA: TGTGCCAGCAGCTTAGATGACAGGGGGCTAGGCACCGGGGAGCTGTTTTTT. The full variable domain, its missing parts supplied by reference TRBV7-6 and TRBJ2-2, is GAGVSQSPRYKVTKRGQDVALRCDPISGHVSLYWYRQALGQGPEFLTYFNYEAQQDKSGLPNDRFSAERPEGSISTLTIQRTEQRDSAMYRCASSLDDRGLGTGELFFGEGSRLTVL.

The chain links TRBV6-1 to TRBJ1-2, with D perhaps TRBD1 (5 bases). Trimming took 3 bases from V and 0 from J, leaving 20 bases between them. The CDR3 is made up of 18 amino acids. Germline-derived CDR1 and CDR2 are MNHNS and SASEGT. The CDR3 region has the DNA TGTGCCAGCAGTGAGGGGATAATACTTAAAGGGGCTAACTATGGCTACACCTTC. Translated, it gives CASSEGIILKGANYGYTF.

The V and J genes are TRBV5-4 and TRBJ1-1; possibly TRBD1 for D (6 bases). Trimming stripped 3 bases from V and 0 bases from J, with 9 bases between. CDR3 length: 14 amino acids. CDR1 and CDR2 from the germline V gene are SGHNT and YYREEE (reference sequence). The CDR3 nucleotides read TGTGCCAGCAGCTGGGGGACACTGAACACTGAAGCTTTCTTT. Translation: CASSWGTLNTEAFF.

This clone was detected only a few times. The chain recombines TRBV9 with TRBJ1-3; perhaps TRBD1 as D (6 bases). The germline CDR1 and CDR2 sequences are SGDLS and YYNGEE. The CDR3 covers 16 residues. Trimming stripped 0 bases from V and 0 bases from J, with 10 bases between. In DNA form, the CDR3 reads TGTGCCAGCAGCGTAGGGGACACGGTCTCTGGAAACACCATATATTTT. This gives the protein CASSVGDTVSGNTIYF.

The genes are TRBV5-4 and TRBJ2-1, with 10 bases aligning to TRBD1. CDR1 and CDR2 (germline): SGHNT, YYREEE (reference sequence). V lost 1 base, J lost 4 bases, and 11 bases stayed unmatched. This CDR3 region has 18 residues. DNA of the CDR3: TGTGCCAGCAGCTTGAAGATGGGACAGGGGAAGAATTACAATGAGCAGTTCTTC. Translation gives CASSLKMGQGKNYNEQFF. The whole variable domain, filled in from reference TRBV5-4 and TRBJ2-1, reads ETGVTQSPTHLIKTRGQQVTLRCSSQSGHNTVSWYQQALGQGPQFIFQYYREEENGRGNFPPRFSGLQFPNYSSELNVNALELDDSALYLCASSLKMGQGKNYNEQFFGPGTRLTVL.